This paragraph covers one T cell receptor (beta chain) sequence. Per germline, CDR1 MNHNS and CDR2 SASEGT. CDR3 length: 15 amino acids. With 1 base clipped from V and 10 bases from J, the junction kept 5 bases outside the gene matches. Profiled with immunoSEQ multiplex PCR; TCRdb holds only in-frame clones, not every one. The sample includes 100,000 or so clones, 92% of them seen just once. This record comes from a study of control samples from healthy donors and cancer patients. Sequences were obtained from blood. This rearrangement joins TRBV6-1 to TRBJ1-6, with 9 bases aligning to TRBD1. This clonotype was sampled from a woman between 18 and 30 years old in good health. CDR3 DNA: TGTGCCAGCAGTGAAGTGGGACAGGGCAGCTCACCCCTCCACTTT. Translation gives CASSEVGQGSSPLHF.